These 18 T cell receptor beta chains originate from one sample sequenced in a study of PD-L1 blockade in urothelial cancer. Time point denoted: peripheral blood 6 weeks after treatment start. The method was immunoSEQ multiplex PCR; TCRdb's version includes in-frame clones alone and lacks a portion of them. The table lists tens of thousands of clones, about 89% of them singletons. The material was PBMCs, obtained around atezolizumab (anti-PD-L1) treatment. Receptor source: a man aged 65 to 85 with urothelial cancer.

For the CDR3, the DNA is TGCGCCAGCAGCCGGCCGGGGGGTCTGGCGACAGATACGCAGTATTTT. It translates to CASSRPGGLATDTQYF. The chain combines TRBV5-1 with TRBJ2-3; 7 bases match TRBD2. V was clipped by 4 bases and J by 3 bases; unmatched bases: 11. CDR3 length: 16 amino acids. Germline V gives CDR1 SGHRS, CDR2 YFSETQ.

This chain connects TRBV6-5 to TRBJ1-5, with 9 bases that match TRBD1. J was trimmed by 6 bases and V by 6 bases; bases with no gene match: 6. This CDR3 contains 14 residues. Germline V gene lookup returns CDR1 MNHEY and CDR2 SVGAGI. The CDR3 here is CASRPTGGGQPQHF. The CDR3 region has the DNA TGTGCCAGCAGGCCAACAGGGGGCGGTCAGCCCCAGCATTTT.

V and J are TRBV5-1 and TRBJ1-1, with a possible D match to TRBD1 (6 bases). The ends were cut back, 4 bases at V and 1 base at J, with 14 bases in the middle. This CDR3 has 15 amino acids. The germline gives CDR1 SGHRS, CDR2 YFSETQ. CDR3 bases: TGCGCCAGCAGCGACCTCAAGACAGGGAACACTGAAGCTTTCTTT. Translation gives CASSDLKTGNTEAFF.

The chain combines TRBV6-5 with TRBJ1-1; D perhaps matches TRBD1 (6 bases). The germline V gene encodes CDR1 MNHEY and CDR2 SVGAGI. The V end lost 6 bases, the J end lost 6 bases, and 20 bases lay between the germline ends. CDR3 length: 15 amino acids. In DNA, the CDR3 is TGTGCCAGCAGAGGCCTGGACGGGGGGCAGGCTGAAGCTTTCTTT. It codes for CASRGLDGGQAEAFF.

The chain uses TRBV27 and TRBJ2-1, with 11 bases fitting TRBD2. J gave up 7 bases and V 3 bases, and 5 bases lay outside the gene matches. The germline V gene has CDR1 MNHEY and CDR2 SMNVEV (reference sequence). There are 15 residues in the CDR3. The DNA for the CDR3 is TGTGCCAGCAGTTTGACTAGCGGGAAAGGTAATGAGCAGTTCTTC. Translation: CASSLTSGKGNEQFF.

This clone was recorded only once. The rearrangement joins TRBV27 to TRBJ2-3, with D perhaps matching TRBD2 (5 bases). V lost 3 bases to trimming and J lost 9 bases, with 16 bases between them. The CDR3 covers 14 residues. The V gene's germline CDR1 is MNHEY and CDR2 SMNVEV (reference sequence). CDR3 in amino acids: CASSLMSAEVTQYF. The DNA of the CDR3 is TGTGCCAGCAGTTTGATGTCGGCGGAGGTAACGCAGTATTTT.

The chain has TRBV28 and TRBJ1-2; 7 bases are a match to TRBD1. Trimming removed 7 bases from V and 2 bases from J; junction bases left unmatched: 4. CDR3 length equals 13 residues. CDR1 and CDR2 from the germline V gene are MDHEN and SYDVKM. Written as DNA, the CDR3 is TGTGCCAGCAACCCGACAGGGAACTATGGCTACACCTTC. As protein: CASNPTGNYGYTF.

The chain has TRBV6-4 and TRBJ1-5; unclear D gene. Looked up from germline, CDR1 is MRHNA and CDR2 is SNTAGT. The ends were cut back, 6 bases at V and 3 bases at J, with 9 bases in the middle. The CDR3 has 13 residues. The CDR3: CASSREINQPQHF. The DNA for the CDR3 is TGTGCCAGCAGCCGGGAGATCAATCAGCCCCAGCATTTT.

The V gene is TRBV28, the J gene TRBJ2-1; perhaps TRBD2 as D (6 bases). Trimming cost V 2 bases and J 4 bases, with 18 bases left between them. CDR3 length: 17 amino acids. CDR1 is MDHEN and CDR2 is SYDVKM in the germline V gene. Here the CDR3 DNA reads TGTGCCAGCAGTTTAGTAGCGGACGTACTTTCTTACAATGAGCAGTTCTTC. As protein: CASSLVADVLSYNEQFF.

The chain combines TRBV28 with TRBJ2-7; D unclear. This CDR3 contains 11 residues. V shed 7 bases and J shed 3 bases, with 7 bases lying between them. Per germline, CDR1 MDHEN and CDR2 SYDVKM. The chain's CDR3 is CASKEDYEQYF. The CDR3 DNA is TGTGCCAGCAAAGAGGACTACGAGCAGTACTTC.

The chain is built from TRBV18 and TRBJ2-1, with a tentative D call TRBD2 (5 bases). Germline V gene lookup returns CDR1 KGHSH and CDR2 LQKENI. Trimming removed 1 base from V and 3 bases from J, with 16 bases in between. This CDR3 contains 17 residues. The CDR3 loop reads CASSPRLANGFYNEQFF. DNA of the CDR3: TGTGCCAGCTCACCACGCTTAGCGAACGGTTTCTACAATGAGCAGTTCTTC.

V and J are TRBV16 and TRBJ2-7, with 11 bases that match TRBD2. V lost 5 bases, J lost 2 bases, and 8 bases stayed unmatched. The V gene's germline CDR1 is KGHSY and CDR2 FQNENV. The CDR3 is 16 residues long. Here the CDR3 DNA reads TGTGCCAGCAGCGGAGCCTTAGCGGGAGGGCCCTACGAGCAGTACTTC. As protein: CASSGALAGGPYEQYF.

The chain has TRBV5-1 and TRBJ1-1; D perhaps matches TRBD1 (5 bases). Between the trimmed V and J ends, which lost 4 bases and 2 bases, there was a span of 15 bases. Germline V gene sequence: CDR1 SGHRS, CDR2 YFSETQ. The CDR3 is made up of 15 amino acids. CDR3: CASSPDAGPNTEAFF. CDR3 nucleotide sequence: TGCGCCAGCAGCCCAGACGCGGGGCCAAACACTGAAGCTTTCTTT.

The V and J genes are TRBV5-6 and TRBJ2-7, with 7 bases identical to TRBD1. CDR1 is SGHDT, CDR2 YYEEEE, per germline. V shed 4 bases, J shed 5 bases, and the junction held 12 bases outside the gene matches. CDR3 length: 15 amino acids. The CDR3, as DNA: TGTGCCAGCAGCCCTACCGGGACAGTGGGCCACGAGCAGTACTTC. Residues: CASSPTGTVGHEQYF.

This clone was detected only a few times. V is TRBV19 and J is TRBJ2-2; D is undetermined. V lost 3 bases and J lost 7, with 12 bases in between. CDR3 length: 14 amino acids. The germline CDR1 and CDR2 sequences are LNHDA and SQIVND (reference sequence). Here the CDR3 DNA reads TGTGCCAGTAGTATGGGCAGGATAATCGGGGAGCTGTTTTTT. Its translation: CASSMGRIIGELFF.

The chain has TRBV19 and TRBJ2-7; 8 nucleotides align to TRBD1. This CDR3 has 14 residues. Per germline, CDR1 LNHDA and CDR2 SQIVND (reference sequence). J lost 1 base, V lost 8 bases, and 7 bases had no gene match. The DNA for the CDR3 is TGTGCCAGTGCCGGGACAGGTCGATCCTACGAGCAGTACTTC. Protein product: CASAGTGRSYEQYF. Looking up the rest from reference TRBV19 and TRBJ2-7 gives the full variable domain: DGGITQSPKYLFRKEGQNVTLSCEQNLNHDAMYWYRQDPGQGLRLIYYSQIVNDFQKGDIAEGYSVSREKKESFPLTVTSAQKNPTAFYLCASAGTGRSYEQYFGPGTRLTVT.

The chain carries TRBV7-9 and TRBJ1-5; D is undetermined. This CDR3 contains 13 residues. Germline assignment: CDR1 SEHNR and CDR2 FQNEAQ (reference sequence). Trimming shortened V by 5 bases and J by 2 bases, and 7 bases separated the two germline ends. Here the CDR3 reads CASSPLGNQPQHF. CDR3 sequence (DNA): TGTGCCAGCAGCCCCCTCGGCAATCAGCCCCAGCATTTT.

The chain employs TRBV6-6 and TRBJ1-5; 8 nucleotides align to TRBD1. The CDR3 is 16 amino acids. Germline CDR1 and CDR2: MNHNY and SVGAGI (reference sequence). The trim removed 7 bases at V and 4 bases at J, leaving 12 bases unmatched. The CDR3 bases are TGTGCCAGCAACACAAGACAGGGGCGAGGTAATCAGCCCCAGCATTTT. It yields the protein CASNTRQGRGNQPQHF.